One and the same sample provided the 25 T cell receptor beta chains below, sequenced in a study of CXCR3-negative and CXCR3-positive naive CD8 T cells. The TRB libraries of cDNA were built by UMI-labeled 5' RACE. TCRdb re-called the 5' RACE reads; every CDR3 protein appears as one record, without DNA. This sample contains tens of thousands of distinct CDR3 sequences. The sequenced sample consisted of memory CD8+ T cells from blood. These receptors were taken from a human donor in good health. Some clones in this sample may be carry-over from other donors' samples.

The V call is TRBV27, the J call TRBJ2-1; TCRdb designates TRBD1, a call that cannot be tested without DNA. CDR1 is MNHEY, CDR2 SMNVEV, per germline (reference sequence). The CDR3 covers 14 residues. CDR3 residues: CASSLRGPYNEQFF.

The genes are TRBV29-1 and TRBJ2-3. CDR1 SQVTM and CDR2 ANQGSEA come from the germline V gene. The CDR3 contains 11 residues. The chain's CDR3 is CSVELTDTQYF.

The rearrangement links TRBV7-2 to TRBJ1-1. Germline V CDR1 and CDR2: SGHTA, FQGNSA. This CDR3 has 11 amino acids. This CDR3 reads CASSLGTEAFF.

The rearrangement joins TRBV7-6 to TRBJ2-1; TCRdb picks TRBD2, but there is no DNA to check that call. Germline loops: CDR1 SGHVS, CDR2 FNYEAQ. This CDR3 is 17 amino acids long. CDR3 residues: CASSDGLAGGSYNEQFF.

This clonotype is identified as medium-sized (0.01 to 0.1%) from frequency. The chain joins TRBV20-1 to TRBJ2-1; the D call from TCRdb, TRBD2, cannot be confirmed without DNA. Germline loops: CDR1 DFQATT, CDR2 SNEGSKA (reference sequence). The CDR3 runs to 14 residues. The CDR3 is CSARGLAAYNEQFF.

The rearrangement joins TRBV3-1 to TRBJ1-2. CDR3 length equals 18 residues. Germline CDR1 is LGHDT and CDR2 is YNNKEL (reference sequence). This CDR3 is CASSQDFGREGPAYGYTF.

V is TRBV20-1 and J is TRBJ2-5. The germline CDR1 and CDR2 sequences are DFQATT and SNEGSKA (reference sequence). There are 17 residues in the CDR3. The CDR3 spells CSAKGSHPNGVQETQYF.

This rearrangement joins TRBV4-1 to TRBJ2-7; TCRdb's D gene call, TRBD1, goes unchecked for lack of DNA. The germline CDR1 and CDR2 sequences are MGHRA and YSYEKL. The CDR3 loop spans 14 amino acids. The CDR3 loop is CASSENHRVHEQYF.

CDR3 region: CAISESRASGDHNEQFF. J is TRBJ2-1 and V is TRBV10-3; without DNA, the TCRdb call of TRBD2 cannot be checked. Germline V lookup: CDR1 ENHRY, CDR2 SYGVKD. CDR3 size: 17 residues.

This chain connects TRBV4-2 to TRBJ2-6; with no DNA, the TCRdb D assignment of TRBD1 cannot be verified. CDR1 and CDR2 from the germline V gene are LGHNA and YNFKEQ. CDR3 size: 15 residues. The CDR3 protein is CASSPGTTGANVLTF.

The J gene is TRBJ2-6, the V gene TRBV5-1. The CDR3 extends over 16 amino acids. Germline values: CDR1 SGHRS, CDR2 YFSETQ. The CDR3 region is CASSLSPYSGANVLTF.

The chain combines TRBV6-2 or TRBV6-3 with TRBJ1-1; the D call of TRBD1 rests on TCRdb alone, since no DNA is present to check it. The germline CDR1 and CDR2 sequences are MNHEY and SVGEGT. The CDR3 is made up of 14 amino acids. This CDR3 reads CASSWTGGRTEAFF.

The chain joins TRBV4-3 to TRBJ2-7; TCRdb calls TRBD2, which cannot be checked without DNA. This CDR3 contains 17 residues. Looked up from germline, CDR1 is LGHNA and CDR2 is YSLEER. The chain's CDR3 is CASSQDGLAGGVYEQYF.

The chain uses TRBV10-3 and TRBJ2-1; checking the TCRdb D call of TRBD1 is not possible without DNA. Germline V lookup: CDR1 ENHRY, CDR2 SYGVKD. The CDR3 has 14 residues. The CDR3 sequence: CAISESNGKDEQFF.

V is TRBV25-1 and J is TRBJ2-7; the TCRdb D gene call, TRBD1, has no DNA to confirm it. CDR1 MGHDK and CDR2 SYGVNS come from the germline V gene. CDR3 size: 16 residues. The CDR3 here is CASSEYTGAYLYEQYF.

The CDR3 sequence is CASSVGGQPSGEQFF. V and J are TRBV9 and TRBJ2-1; TCRdb's D gene call, TRBD1, goes unchecked for lack of DNA. CDR1 and CDR2 from the germline V gene are SGDLS and YYNGEE. CDR3 length equals 15 residues. The full variable domain, in which reference TRBV9 and TRBJ2-1 provide the parts outside the CDR3, is DSGVTQTPKHLITATGQRVTLRCSPRSGDLSVYWYQQSLDQGLQFLIQYYNGEERAKGNILERFSAQQFPDLHSELNLSSLELGDSALYFCASSVGGQPSGEQFFGPGTRLTVL.

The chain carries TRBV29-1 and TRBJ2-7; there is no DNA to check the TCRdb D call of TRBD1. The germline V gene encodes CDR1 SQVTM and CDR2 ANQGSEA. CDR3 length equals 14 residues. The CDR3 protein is CSVELGTVRYEQYF.

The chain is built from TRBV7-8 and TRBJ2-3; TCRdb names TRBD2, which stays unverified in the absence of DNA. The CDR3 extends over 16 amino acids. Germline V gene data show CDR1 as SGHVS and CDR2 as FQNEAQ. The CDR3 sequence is CASSLSLAGRTDTQYF. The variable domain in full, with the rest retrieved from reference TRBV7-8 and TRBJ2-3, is GAGVSQSPRYKVAKRGQDVALRCDPISGHVSLFWYQQALGQGPEFLTYFQNEAQLDKSGLPSDRFFAERPEGSVSTLKIQRTQQEDSAVYLCASSLSLAGRTDTQYFGPGTRLTVL.

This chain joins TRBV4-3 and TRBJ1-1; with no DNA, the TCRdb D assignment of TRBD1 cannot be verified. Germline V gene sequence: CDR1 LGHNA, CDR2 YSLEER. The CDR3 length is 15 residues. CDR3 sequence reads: CASSQDTGGNTEAFF.

CDR3 amino acids: CASGDSGWQGAHYGYTF. The chain couples TRBV7-9 to TRBJ1-2; TCRdb reports TRBD1, a call that lacks DNA to check it against. The CDR3 is made up of 17 amino acids. Germline V lookup: CDR1 SEHNR, CDR2 FQNEAQ (reference sequence).

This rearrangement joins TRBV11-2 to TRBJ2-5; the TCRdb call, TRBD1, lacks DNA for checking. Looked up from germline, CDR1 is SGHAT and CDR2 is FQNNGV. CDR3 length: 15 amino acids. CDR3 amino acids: CASSLGGGDQETQYF.

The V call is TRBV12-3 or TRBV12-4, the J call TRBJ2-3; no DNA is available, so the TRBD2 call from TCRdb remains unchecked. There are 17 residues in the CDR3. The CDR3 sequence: CASSSTSGGSSTDTQYF.

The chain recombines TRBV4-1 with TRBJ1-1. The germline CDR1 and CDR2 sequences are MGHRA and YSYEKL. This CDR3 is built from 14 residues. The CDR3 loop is CASSQDRGHTEAFF.

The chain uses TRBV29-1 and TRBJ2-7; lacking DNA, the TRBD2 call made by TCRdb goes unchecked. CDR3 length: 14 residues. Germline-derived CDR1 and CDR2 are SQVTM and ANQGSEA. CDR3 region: CSVEDFGERREQYF.

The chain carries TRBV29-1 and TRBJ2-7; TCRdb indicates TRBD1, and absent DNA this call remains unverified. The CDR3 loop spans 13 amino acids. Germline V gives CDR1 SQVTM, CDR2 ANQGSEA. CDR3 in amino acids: CSVELDRDYEQYF.